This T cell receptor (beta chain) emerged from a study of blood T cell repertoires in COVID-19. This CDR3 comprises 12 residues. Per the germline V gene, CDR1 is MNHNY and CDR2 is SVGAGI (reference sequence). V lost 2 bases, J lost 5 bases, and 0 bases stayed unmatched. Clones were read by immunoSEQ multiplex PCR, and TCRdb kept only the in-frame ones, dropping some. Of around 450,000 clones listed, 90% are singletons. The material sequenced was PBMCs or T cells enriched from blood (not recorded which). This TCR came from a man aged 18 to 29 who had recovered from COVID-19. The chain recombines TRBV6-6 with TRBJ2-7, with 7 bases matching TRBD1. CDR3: CASSYQGDEQYF. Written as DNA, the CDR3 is TGTGCCAGCAGTTACCAGGGGGACGAGCAGTACTTC.